The 16 T cell receptor beta chains reported below all come from one sample, sequenced in a study of T cell responses to AZD1222 COVID-19 vaccine. The assay was immunoSEQ multiplex PCR, and TCRdb's table has in-frame clones only and misses some. The sample shows about 140,000 clones, roughly 90% of them seen only once. Sequenced material: peripheral blood, taken on day 0 of AZD1222 vaccination. These receptors all come from an adult in good health.

The rearrangement links TRBV12-2 to TRBJ1-6; the D call in the table, TRBD1, was not verified against the DNA. TRBV12-2 is flagged as a pseudogene. The CDR3 spans 22 residues. DNA of the CDR3: TGTGCAAGTCGCTGTGACCCTACAGTATCGTTTGTACTCGGAACCTATAATTCACCCCTCCACTTT. Amino acids: CASRCDPTVSFVLGTYNSPLHF.

This chain uses TRBV19 with TRBJ1-2; D uncertain. V lost 6 bases and J lost 7, with 15 bases in between. Germline CDR1 is LNHDA and CDR2 is SQIVND (reference sequence). CDR3 size: 13 residues. CDR3 coding DNA: TGTGCCAGTAGAGTACGGGGTGTTGGTGGCTACACCTTC. It yields the protein CASRVRGVGGYTF.

A word on this clone: The same CDR3 can be traced to other DNA sequences in this sample. The chain recombines TRBV18 with TRBJ2-7, with D unresolved. The CDR3 sequence is 14 residues long. V was cut by 5 bases and J by 2 bases, with 13 bases left in between. Germline CDR1 reads KGHSH; CDR2 reads LQKENI. CDR3 in amino acids: CASSTVRLTYEQYF. For the CDR3, the DNA is TGTGCCAGCTCAACAGTGCGGCTAACCTACGAGCAGTACTTC.

This chain connects TRBV5-4 to TRBJ1-1; D is perhaps TRBD1 (5 bases). This CDR3 is built from 14 residues. Germline CDR1 and CDR2: SGHNT and YYREEE (reference sequence). V lost 0 bases to trimming and J lost 6 bases, with 12 bases between them. CDR3 in DNA: TGTGCCAGCAGCTTGGACACGGGACGGGCTGAAGCTTTCTTT. Translated: CASSLDTGRAEAFF.

The chain carries TRBV4-2 and TRBJ1-3, with TRBD1 as a possible D gene (6 bases). This CDR3 has 16 amino acids. Per germline, CDR1 LGHNA and CDR2 YNFKEQ. Trimming left V 3 bases short and J 4 bases short, with 16 bases between. The CDR3 loop reads CASSHPPGELGNTIYF. The CDR3, as DNA: TGTGCCAGCAGCCACCCACCAGGGGAGTTGGGAAACACCATATATTTT.

The CDR3 sequence: CASSQDGGNRLAKNIQYF. The CDR3 DNA follows: TGTGCCAGCAGCCAAGACGGAGGAAACCGTTTAGCCAAAAACATTCAGTACTTC. The chain uses TRBV4-2 and TRBJ2-4; tentative D call: TRBD2 (5 bases). CDR1 LGHNA and CDR2 YNFKEQ come from the germline V gene. The CDR3 covers 18 residues. Trimming took off 0 bases at V and 0 bases at J, with 15 bases between the two ends.

CDR3 DNA sequence: TGTGCCAGCAGTTTAGCCGCCGCGGGGTCAAGTCTTACGTACGAGCAGTACTTC. Its protein product is CASSLAAAGSSLTYEQYF. V is TRBV27 and J is TRBJ2-7; D is possibly TRBD2 (6 bases). Germline V CDR1 and CDR2: MNHEY, SMNVEV (reference sequence). V lost 2 bases to trimming and J lost 4 bases, with 24 bases between them. This CDR3 has 18 residues.

This rearrangement joins TRBV5-5 to TRBJ1-5; D remains ambiguous. V lost 0 bases and J lost 0, with 10 bases in between. The CDR3 covers 16 residues. The germline CDR1 and CDR2 sequences are SGHKS and YYEKEE (reference sequence). The CDR3 spells CASSLGTRISNQPQHF. The CDR3 coding sequence is TGTGCCAGCAGCTTGGGGACGAGGATTAGCAATCAGCCCCAGCATTTT.

The V and J genes are TRBV28 and TRBJ1-5; D is ambiguous. V was pared by 5 bases and J by 3 bases, with 2 bases between. CDR1 is MDHEN and CDR2 is SYDVKM in the germline V gene. This CDR3 has 11 residues. The CDR3 sequence is CASSDNQPQHF. The DNA of the CDR3 is TGTGCCAGCAGTGACAATCAGCCCCAGCATTTT.

The rearrangement joins TRBV7-3 to TRBJ2-1; 10 bases fit TRBD2. With V trimmed by 5 bases and J by 4 bases, 5 bases remained unmatched. CDR1 SGHTA and CDR2 FQGTGA come from the germline V gene. The CDR3 is 15 amino acids. Written as DNA, the CDR3 is TGTGCCAGCAGCCCGATAGCGGGGGGTTACAATGAGCAGTTCTTC. It specifies CASSPIAGGYNEQFF.

This clone has only a few counts. CDR3 DNA sequence: TGTGCCAGCAGTTTTATCAGCGGACCGGGGGAGCAGTACTTC. It translates to CASSFISGPGEQYF. The gene calls are TRBV2 and TRBJ2-7, with D maybe TRBD2 (5 bases). The germline CDR1 and CDR2 sequences are SNHLY and FYNNEI. This CDR3 is 14 amino acids long. Between the trimmed V and J ends, which lost 5 bases and 7 bases, there was a span of 18 bases.

V and J are TRBV11-3 and TRBJ2-1, with D tentatively TRBD2 (6 bases). The CDR3 sequence is 15 residues long. The germline CDR1 and CDR2 sequences are SGHNT and YENEEA. V gave up 2 bases and J gave up 0 bases, with 8 bases separating them. CDR3 bases: TGTGCCAGCAGCTTAACCGGGAGCTCCTACAATGAGCAGTTCTTC. It is translated as CASSLTGSSYNEQFF.

This clone was seen only a few times. The chain has TRBV19 and TRBJ2-7; D gene unclear. V dropped 4 bases and J dropped 2 bases, with 6 bases sitting between them. Looked up from germline, CDR1 is LNHDA and CDR2 is SQIVND (reference sequence). This CDR3 is 12 amino acids long. CDR3 in DNA: TGTGCCAGTAGTAGTCGGGCCTACGAGCAGTACTTC. It translates to CASSSRAYEQYF. Looking up the rest from reference TRBV19 and TRBJ2-7 gives the full variable domain: DGGITQSPKYLFRKEGQNVTLSCEQNLNHDAMYWYRQDPGQGLRLIYYSQIVNDFQKGDIAEGYSVSREKKESFPLTVTSAQKNPTAFYLCASSSRAYEQYFGPGTRLTVT.

The table lists this clone with a count of one. The gene calls are TRBV11-3 and TRBJ1-5; D remains ambiguous. Germline CDR1 and CDR2: SGHNT and YENEEA. The CDR3 length is 14 residues. Trimming left V 0 bases short and J 6 bases short, with 9 bases between. The CDR3 region is CASSLEAEGQPQHF. The CDR3 DNA follows: TGTGCCAGCAGCTTAGAAGCAGAGGGTCAGCCCCAGCATTTT.

The chain is built from TRBV7-9 and TRBJ1-1; TRBD1 might be the D (6 bases). With 5 bases removed from V and 8 bases from J, the gap between germline ends came to 12 bases. Germline CDR1 reads SEHNR; CDR2 reads FQNEAQ (reference sequence). The CDR3 is made up of 12 amino acids. CDR3 sequence: CASSPTGQEAFF. The CDR3 nucleotides read TGTGCCAGCAGCCCGACCGGACAGGAAGCTTTCTTT.

This clone was counted a few times. The chain links TRBV5-4 to TRBJ2-3; D not certain. CDR3 length: 12 residues. The V and J ends lost 3 bases and 2 bases respectively, with 4 bases between them. Germline values: CDR1 SGHNT, CDR2 YYREEE (reference sequence). The CDR3 spells CASSSDTDTQYF. CDR3 in DNA: TGTGCCAGCAGCTCGGACACAGATACGCAGTATTTT.